These 3 T cell receptor beta chains came from one sample sequenced in a study of T-cell memory formation after mild COVID-19. TCRdb independently ran MiXCR on the 5' RACE reads; one entry per CDR3 protein. This sample has about 350,000 distinct CDR3 sequences, with under 25% found just once. Sequences were obtained from PBMCs or a T cell subset sorted from them (not recorded which). These receptors were taken from a man aged 18 to 29 who had mild COVID-19 (a few samples of this study predate the infection). Cell type and time point are not known.

This clonotype was counted a few times. The CDR3 here is CASSLPLSGANVLTF. In DNA form, the CDR3 reads TGCGCCAGCAGCTTGCCCCTCTCTGGGGCCAACGTCCTGACTTTC. The rearrangement joins TRBV5-1 to TRBJ2-6; D not certain. Germline-derived CDR1 and CDR2 are SGHRS and YFSETQ. Trimming removed 1 base from V and 0 bases from J, with 5 bases in between. The CDR3 sequence is 15 residues long.

The chain combines TRBV18 with TRBJ1-1; the D gene is possibly TRBD1 (5 bases). Germline-derived CDR1 and CDR2 are KGHSH and LQKENI. Trimming removed 3 bases from V and 11 bases from J, with 10 bases in between. The CDR3 sequence is 11 residues long. The chain's CDR3 is CASSPRDRAFF. The CDR3 DNA reads TGTGCCAGCTCACCTCGGGACCGGGCTTTCTTT.

This clonotype has more than one count but fewer than ten. The chain is built from TRBV12-3 or TRBV12-4 and TRBJ1-1, with a weak D call TRBD1 (5 bases). With 7 bases removed from V and 3 bases from J, the gap between germline ends came to 15 bases. The CDR3 length is 14 residues. The CDR3 bases are TGTGCCAGCACTCCCCAGGGAGACTACACTGAAGCTTTCTTT. It is translated as CASTPQGDYTEAFF.